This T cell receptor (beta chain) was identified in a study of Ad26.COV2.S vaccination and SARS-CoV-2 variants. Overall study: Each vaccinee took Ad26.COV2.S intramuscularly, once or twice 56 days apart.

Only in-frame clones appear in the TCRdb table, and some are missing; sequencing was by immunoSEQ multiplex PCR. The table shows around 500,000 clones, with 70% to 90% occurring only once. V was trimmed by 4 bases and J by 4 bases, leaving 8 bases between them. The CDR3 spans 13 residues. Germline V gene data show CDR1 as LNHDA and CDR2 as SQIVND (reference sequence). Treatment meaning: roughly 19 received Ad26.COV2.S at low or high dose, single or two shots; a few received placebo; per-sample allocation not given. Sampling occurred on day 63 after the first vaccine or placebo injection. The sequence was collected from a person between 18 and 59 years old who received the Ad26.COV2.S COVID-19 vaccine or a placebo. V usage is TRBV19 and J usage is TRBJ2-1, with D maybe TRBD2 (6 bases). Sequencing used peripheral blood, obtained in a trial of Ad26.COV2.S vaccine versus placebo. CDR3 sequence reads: CASSSGAYNEQFF. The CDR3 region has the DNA TGTGCCAGTAGTAGCGGGGCGTACAATGAGCAGTTCTTC.